This T cell receptor beta chain is from a study of blood T cell repertoires in COVID-19. Study-level background: COVID-19 samples, acute and convalescent, were from the United States, Italy and Spain. Nucleic acid was either cDNA or gDNA, and it came from T cells, B-cell-depleted T cells, or PBMCs.

V dropped 4 bases and J dropped 2 bases, with 8 bases sitting between them. Germline CDR1 reads ENHRY; CDR2 reads SYGVKD. This CDR3 has 13 residues. In the study's own analysis: Reference gene primer amplification in the assay estimated nucleated cell counts. The table came from immunoSEQ multiplex PCR; TCRdb's copy has only in-frame clones and leaves some out. The V and J calls and the clone size are those of that table, but D and trimming were determined from the DNA. The sample holds about 80,000 clones, 89% seen once. The rearrangement links TRBV10-3 to TRBJ1-2; D not certain. The sequenced sample was peripheral blood. This clonotype was sampled from a man between 65 and 80 years old with active or convalescent COVID-19. The CDR3 DNA reads TGTGCCATCAGTGGGCAAGTAAACTATGGCTACACCTTC. Translated, it gives CAISGQVNYGYTF.